The 26 T cell receptor beta chains in this list originate from one sample, sequenced in a study of spatial heterogeneity in lung cancer. Sample time point: sample taken at primary tumor resection. Frozen PBMC, nontumor lung or tumor provided whole RNA, which was sequenced unsorted. From the 5' RACE reads, TCRdb called clonotypes with MiXCR, one entry per CDR3 protein. The table includes approximately 29,000 distinct CDR3 sequences, roughly 8.4% detected once. The sample in question was PBMCs, obtained at surgery. The receptors derive from a female donor with early-stage non-small cell lung cancer.

The chain uses TRBV5-1 and TRBJ2-3; 10 bases match TRBD2. The trim removed 3 bases at V and 4 bases at J, leaving 11 bases unmatched. There are 17 residues in the CDR3. From germline, CDR1 is SGHRS and CDR2 YFSETQ. CDR3 in amino acids: CASSYTYRTSGADTQYF. The DNA for the CDR3 is TGCGCCAGCAGCTACACGTACCGGACTAGCGGAGCAGATACGCAGTATTTT. Full variable domain (missing parts from reference TRBV5-1 and TRBJ2-3): KAGVTQTPRYLIKTRGQQVTLSCSPISGHRSVSWYQQTPGQGLQFLFEYFSETQRNKGNFPGRFSGRQFSNSRSEMNVSTLELGDSALYLCASSYTYRTSGADTQYFGPGTRLTVL.

At least ten counts were recorded for this clonotype. This chain links TRBV30 with TRBJ2-2; 8 bases agree with TRBD2. The CDR3 spans 15 residues. Germline CDR1 GTSNPN, CDR2 SVGIG (reference sequence). V lost 1 base, J lost 1 base, and 2 bases stayed unmatched. CDR3 DNA sequence: TGTGCCTGGAGTGGGACTAGCAGGAACACCGGGGAGCTGTTTTTT. Translation gives CAWSGTSRNTGELFF.

V and J are TRBV7-2 and TRBJ2-3; the D gene is possibly TRBD2 (6 bases). Trimming took 7 bases from V and 0 from J, leaving 14 bases between them. Looked up from germline, CDR1 is SGHTA and CDR2 is FQGNSA. This CDR3 has 15 residues. CDR3 amino acids: CASTPSGTSTDTQYF. DNA for the CDR3: TGTGCCAGCACACCCTCAGGGACTAGCACAGATACGCAGTATTTT.

Many counts were recorded for this clonotype. This chain connects TRBV9 to TRBJ2-1, with D uncertain. The V end was cut by 7 bases, the J end by 4 bases, with 9 bases between. The germline CDR1 and CDR2 sequences are SGDLS and YYNGEE. This CDR3 contains 12 residues. The CDR3 loop reads CASGMGYNEQFF. The CDR3 region has the DNA TGTGCCAGCGGCATGGGGTACAATGAGCAGTTCTTC.

This chain links TRBV2 with TRBJ1-5; the match to TRBD1 covers 7 bases. The CDR3 length is 14 residues. Per germline, CDR1 SNHLY and CDR2 FYNNEI. V was clipped by 5 bases and J by 6 bases; unmatched bases: 7. The CDR3 DNA reads as TGTGCCAGCAGTTCCTCAGGGGGAAGTCAGCCCCAGCATTTT. Amino acid sequence: CASSSSGGSQPQHF.

This clonotype has just a few counts. The V gene is TRBV28, the J gene TRBJ1-2; D gene ambiguous. V was trimmed by 2 bases and J by 4 bases, leaving 5 bases between them. Germline V CDR1 and CDR2: MDHEN, SYDVKM. The CDR3 is 12 residues long. CDR3 in amino acids: CASSLQSYGYTF. The CDR3 nucleotides are TGTGCCAGCAGTTTACAGAGCTATGGCTACACCTTC.

This clonotype was seen at least ten times. The CDR3, as DNA: TGTGCCAGCAGCCAAGAGAGGAGGGGACGAGACAGCGGAAAGCAGTACTTC. The encoded protein is CASSQERRGRDSGKQYF. V and J are TRBV14 and TRBJ2-7, with D possibly matching TRBD2 (6 bases). V was cut by 0 bases and J by 8 bases, with 23 bases left in between. The CDR3 has 17 residues. Germline CDR1 reads SGHDN; CDR2 reads FVKESK.

This clonotype has at least ten counts. V is TRBV6-1 and J is TRBJ2-6; D gene ambiguous. V was trimmed by 2 bases and J by 2 bases, leaving 7 bases between them. The CDR3 spans 15 residues. The V gene's germline CDR1 is MNHNS and CDR2 SASEGT. CDR3 coding DNA: TGTGCCAGCAGTGAATCGGTCACTGGGGCCAACGTCCTGACTTTC. This encodes CASSESVTGANVLTF.

V is TRBV19 and J is TRBJ2-1, with D perhaps TRBD1 (5 bases). The germline V and J ends were trimmed by 4 bases and 5 bases, with 9 bases remaining between them. Germline CDR1 LNHDA, CDR2 SQIVND (reference sequence). This CDR3 contains 13 residues. The CDR3 sequence is CASSKTVNNEQFF. CDR3 bases: TGTGCCAGTAGTAAGACAGTGAACAATGAGCAGTTCTTC. The variable domain in full, with the rest retrieved from reference TRBV19 and TRBJ2-1, is DGGITQSPKYLFRKEGQNVTLSCEQNLNHDAMYWYRQDPGQGLRLIYYSQIVNDFQKGDIAEGYSVSREKKESFPLTVTSAQKNPTAFYLCASSKTVNNEQFFGPGTRLTVL.

The chain uses TRBV10-2 and TRBJ2-1; TRBD2 matches at 9 bases. This CDR3 is built from 15 residues. The germline V gene encodes CDR1 WSHSY and CDR2 SAAADI. V shed 0 bases and J 9 bases; nucleotides not matched to a gene: 6. The CDR3 is CASSESSGRIGEQFF. CDR3 in DNA: TGCGCCAGCAGTGAGTCTAGCGGGAGAATCGGTGAGCAGTTCTTC.

In this sample, this clonotype turned up many times. This chain connects TRBV10-3 to TRBJ2-7; 9 bases are a match to TRBD2. CDR1 ENHRY and CDR2 SYGVKD come from the germline V gene. V shed 3 bases and J 2 bases; nucleotides not matched to a gene: 5. This CDR3 is 15 amino acids long. The CDR3 nucleotides are TGTGCCATCAGTGACCCAAGCGGGAGGACCTACGAGCAGTACTTC. Translation: CAISDPSGRTYEQYF.

This clonotype was detected a few times. The V call is TRBV30, the J call TRBJ2-5; possibly TRBD1 for D (6 bases). V was pared by 0 bases and J by 0 bases, with 11 bases between. This CDR3 region has 15 residues. Per germline, CDR1 GTSNPN and CDR2 SVGIG (reference sequence). DNA of the CDR3: TGTGCCTGGAGTGTAGGGGGAGTGTACCAAGAGACCCAGTACTTC. Translated, it gives CAWSVGGVYQETQYF. The full variable domain, completed using reference TRBV30 and TRBJ2-5, is SQTIHQWPATLVQPVGSPLSLECTVEGTSNPNLYWYRQAAGRGLQLLFYSVGIGQISSEVPQNLSASRPQDRQFILSSKKLLLSDSGFYLCAWSVGGVYQETQYFGPGTRLLVL.

This clonotype occurred many times. The chain employs TRBV7-8 and TRBJ1-4; D is undetermined. The germline V and J ends were trimmed by 6 bases and 4 bases, with 12 bases remaining between them. This CDR3 has 14 amino acids. Looked up from germline, CDR1 is SGHVS and CDR2 is FQNEAQ. CDR3 sequence reads: CASSRRFVNEKLFF. Written as DNA, the CDR3 is TGTGCCAGCAGTCGCAGATTCGTTAATGAAAAACTGTTTTTT.

This clonotype was recorded many times. V gene TRBV5-5 combines with J gene TRBJ1-4; no clear D gene. The ends were cut back, 2 bases at V and 3 bases at J, with 11 bases in the middle. This CDR3 has 15 residues. Germline V lookup: CDR1 SGHKS, CDR2 YYEKEE (reference sequence). CDR3: CASSFGEMANEKLFF. The CDR3 region has the DNA TGTGCCAGCAGCTTCGGGGAGATGGCTAATGAAAAACTGTTTTTT.

This clonotype was seen at least ten times. This CDR3 is CASSLGAGRSGANVLTF. As DNA, the CDR3 is TGTGCCAGCAGCTTAGGGGCAGGGCGGTCCGGGGCCAACGTCCTGACTTTC. The gene calls are TRBV7-3 and TRBJ2-6, with TRBD1 as a possible D gene (5 bases). Germline CDR1 and CDR2: SGHTA and FQGTGA. V lost 2 bases and J lost 4, with 15 bases in between. The length of the CDR3 is 17 residues.

As DNA, the CDR3 is TGTGCCTGGAGCACAGTCAATGAGCAGTTCTTC. Translated: CAWSTVNEQFF. V is TRBV30 and J is TRBJ2-1; D is uncertain. CDR1 and CDR2 (germline): GTSNPN, SVGIG (reference sequence). This CDR3 region has 11 residues. Trimming removed 3 bases from V and 6 bases from J, with 6 bases in between.

The sample holds many counts of this clonotype. The chain links TRBV6-2 or TRBV6-3 to TRBJ2-2; D may match TRBD1 or TRBD2 (5 bases each). Germline CDR1 is MNHEY and CDR2 is SVGEGT. Trimming pared 8 bases from V and 5 bases from J, leaving 18 bases between. The CDR3 length is 15 residues. CDR3 sequence: CASRTSYGATGELFF. For the CDR3, the DNA is TGTGCCAGCCGAACATCGTACGGGGCGACCGGGGAGCTGTTTTTT.

This clonotype occurred many times. The rearrangement links TRBV12-3 or TRBV12-4 to TRBJ2-7; D is unclear. This CDR3 has 13 residues. Trimming shortened V by 5 bases and J by 0 bases, and 8 bases separated the two germline ends. CDR3 nucleotides: TGTGCCAGCAGTGGGATCAGCTCCTACGAGCAGTACTTC. Its protein is CASSGISSYEQYF.

This clonotype was counted a few times. The chain is built from TRBV20-1 and TRBJ2-3; either TRBD1 or TRBD2 may supply D (5 bases each). Deletions cut 5 bases from V and 0 bases from J, with 6 bases between. The CDR3 has 12 amino acids. The germline V gene encodes CDR1 DFQATT and CDR2 SNEGSKA (reference sequence). The CDR3 here is CSAWGSTDTQYF. The CDR3 DNA reads as TGCAGTGCTTGGGGGAGCACAGATACGCAGTATTTT.

About this clonotype itself: A much larger clone differs by one base, so this may be a read error. This CDR3 fails to terminate in the conserved phenylalanine or tryptophan, so it likely reflects a read error. The chain uses TRBV11-2 and TRBJ2-5; D gene ambiguous. Germline-derived CDR1 and CDR2 are SGHAT and FQNNGV. The CDR3 sequence is 13 residues long. Trimming left V 1 base short and J 5 bases short, with 8 bases between. As DNA, the CDR3 is TGTGCCAGCAGCTTAGGCTGGGCTGAGACCCAGTACCTC. Encoded protein: CASSLGWAETQYL.

This clonotype was picked up one time. It may be a read error: a sequence one base away is much more abundant. The rearrangement uses TRBV19 and TRBJ1-6; D gene unclear. CDR1 LNHDA and CDR2 SQIVND come from the germline V gene (reference sequence). There are 17 residues in the CDR3. As DNA, the CDR3 is TGTGCCAGTAGCACCGCTGGGCCGAGCTCCTATAATTCACCCCTCCGCTTT. Protein: CASSTAGPSSYNSPLRF.

This clonotype was seen a handful of times. For the CDR3, the DNA is TGTGCCAGCAGTTTAGGCGGGTTTGAGCAGTTCTTC. The encoded protein is CASSLGGFEQFF. The chain combines TRBV12-3 or TRBV12-4 with TRBJ2-1; D perhaps matches TRBD2 (5 bases). The CDR3 covers 12 residues. V lost 1 base and J 9 bases, leaving 7 bases between the germline ends.

This clonotype appeared many times. This sequence joins TRBV5-1 and TRBJ2-7; 8 bases fit TRBD1. The CDR3 runs 13 residues. Unmatched junction bases numbered 6, after V lost 5 bases and J lost 5 bases. The germline V gene has CDR1 SGHRS and CDR2 YFSETQ. The CDR3, as DNA: TGCGCCAGCAGACAAGGGACAGGCGACGAGCAGTACTTC. Translated, it gives CASRQGTGDEQYF.

This clonotype was recorded at least ten times. The V gene is TRBV10-3, the J gene TRBJ2-1, with 11 bases aligning to TRBD2. Trimming at V came to 0 bases and at J to 10 bases, leaving 2 bases not matched to a gene. The CDR3 runs to 14 residues. CDR1 is ENHRY and CDR2 is SYGVKD in the germline V gene. This CDR3 is CAISESLAGGEQFF. CDR3 in DNA: TGTGCCATCAGTGAGTCCTTAGCGGGAGGGGAGCAGTTCTTC.

This clonotype was recorded many times. The chain links TRBV18 to TRBJ2-5; possibly TRBD2 for D (5 bases). The ends were cut back, 1 base at V and 2 bases at J, with 11 bases in the middle. From germline, CDR1 is KGHSH and CDR2 LQKENI. The CDR3 loop spans 15 amino acids. The chain's CDR3 is CASSPLSGGQETQYF. The DNA for the CDR3 is TGTGCCAGCTCACCACTCAGCGGAGGTCAAGAGACCCAGTACTTC.

The sample holds many counts of this clonotype. The chain employs TRBV11-2 and TRBJ2-7, with TRBD2 identical over 9 bases. The CDR3 length is 17 residues. CDR1 and CDR2 (germline): SGHAT, FQNNGV. The trim removed 4 bases at V and 2 bases at J, leaving 12 bases unmatched. The CDR3 reads CASSSGLAVGKTYEQYF. CDR3 bases: TGTGCCAGCAGCTCGGGACTAGCCGTCGGAAAGACCTACGAGCAGTACTTC.